This T cell receptor (beta chain) was documented in a study of blood T cell repertoires in COVID-19. Study-wide background: From T cells, B-cell-depleted T cells, or PBMCs came the material, which was cDNA or gDNA.

In the study's own analysis: Cell counts per sample came from amplifying reference gene primers. Sequenced by immunoSEQ multiplex PCR; TCRdb stores in-frame clones only, minus some. V, J and clone size reflect that table, while D and trimming were determined from the DNA. The sample consists of 150,000 to 160,000 clones, roughly 88% of them appearing once. CDR1 and CDR2 (germline): SGDLS, YYNGEE. J gave up 0 bases and V 0 bases, and 1 base lay outside the gene matches. The CDR3 has 16 residues. The V call is TRBV9, the J call TRBJ2-2, with 8 positions matching TRBD1. The sequenced material came from peripheral blood. The clonotype comes from a man in his sixties with COVID-19, enrolled during active disease. The chain's CDR3 is CASSVAGGTNTGELFF. The CDR3 nucleotides read TGTGCCAGCAGCGTAGCAGGGGGCACGAACACCGGGGAGCTGTTTTTT.